These 28 T cell receptor beta chains were all obtained from the same sample, sequenced in a study of T-cell reconstitution after alpha-beta-depleted transplantation in children (dated by TCRdb to the mid-2010s). Library preparation used PCR. The sequencer listed for this sample is Illumina HiSeq 2500. Molecular barcoding was employed in the preparation of TCR libraries, with unique molecular identifiers being used to normalize TCRbeta repertoire quantification. TCRdb redid the processing of the public reads, applying fastp at Q25 and MiXCR, and retained in-frame beta chains. Identical CDR3 protein sequences are pooled into one entry, listed with their most common genes and DNA. Within this sample are some 350,000 distinct CDR3 sequences, with under 13% of them counted one time only. Around 2.3% of the sample is held by the ten biggest clonotypes. Sequencing used PBMCs from the stem cell graft donor, obtained from the stem cell graft. The receptor source for this set is a human donor who donated a stem cell graft to a child with acute lymphoblastic leukemia.

V is TRBV12-3 or TRBV12-4 and J is TRBJ2-2, with TRBD2 matching over 10 bases. This CDR3 contains 15 residues. V lost 11 bases to trimming and J lost 4 bases; unmatched junction nucleotides: 10. The chain's CDR3 is CAGKEAGGPTGELFF. The CDR3 DNA follows: TGTGCCGGGAAAGAAGCGGGAGGGCCCACCGGGGAGCTGTTTTTT.

This clonotype appeared a few times. The rearrangement joins TRBV4-1 to TRBJ2-7; D remains ambiguous. This CDR3 has 16 amino acids. Per germline, CDR1 MGHRA and CDR2 YSYEKL. Trimming shortened V by 1 base and J by 1 base, and 14 bases separated the two germline ends. Here the CDR3 reads CASSQGTGLRSYEQYF. Here the CDR3 DNA reads TGCGCCAGCAGCCAAGGAACCGGTCTCCGGTCCTACGAGCAGTACTTC.

This clonotype was recorded a few times. The chain recombines TRBV7-8 with TRBJ2-7, with TRBD2 identical over 10 bases. V was pared by 5 bases and J by 2 bases, with 3 bases of the junction left unmatched. The CDR3 has 14 amino acids. Germline V lookup: CDR1 SGHVS, CDR2 FQNEAQ. The CDR3: CASSASGGTYEQYF. CDR3 in DNA: TGTGCCAGCAGCGCTAGCGGGGGAACCTACGAGCAGTACTTC.

Many counts were recorded for this clonotype. Here the CDR3 DNA reads TGTGCCAGCAGCTTACGGGGGGACTCCTACAATGAGCAGTTCTTC. The encoded protein is CASSLRGDSYNEQFF. The rearrangement joins TRBV7-3 to TRBJ2-1; 7 bases fit TRBD2. With 2 bases clipped from V and 0 bases from J, the junction kept 1 base outside the gene matches. The CDR3 sequence is 15 residues long. In germline, CDR1 is SGHTA, CDR2 FQGTGA.

This clonotype was recorded a few times. J is TRBJ2-5 and V is TRBV7-2; D remains ambiguous. CDR1 and CDR2 from the germline V gene are SGHTA and FQGNSA. Trimming removed 1 base at V and 5 bases at J, with 14 bases between. The CDR3 runs to 15 residues. The CDR3 nucleotides are TGTGCCAGCAGCTTAGGAGTGGGATCGGGCGAGACCCAGTACTTC. Its protein is CASSLGVGSGETQYF.

This clonotype was seen a handful of times. The chain uses TRBV20-1 and TRBJ2-7; D is possibly TRBD2 (5 bases). V lost 6 bases and J lost 0, with 12 bases in between. The CDR3 consists of 13 residues. The V gene's germline CDR1 is DFQATT and CDR2 SNEGSKA (reference sequence). In DNA form, the CDR3 reads TGCAGTGCGGAGAGGGTCCTCTCCTACGAGCAGTACTTC. It is translated as CSAERVLSYEQYF.

There are a few counts of this clonotype. The chain is built from TRBV7-2 and TRBJ2-3; 8 bases are shared with TRBD2. Trimming cost V 2 bases and J 5 bases; bases outside gene matches: 9. Germline assignment: CDR1 SGHTA and CDR2 FQGNSA. This CDR3 has 16 residues. The CDR3 DNA sequence: TGTGCCAGCAGCTTATTAGCGGGGAGCGGCCTAGATACGCAGTATTTT. It translates to CASSLLAGSGLDTQYF.

This clonotype was seen repeatedly, ten times or more. This chain uses TRBV12-3 or TRBV12-4 with TRBJ1-2; 9 bases line up with TRBD1. The V and J ends lost 1 base and 7 bases, in that order; junction bases with no gene match: 4. CDR3 size: 14 residues. The CDR3 reads CASSLVDRGGGYTF. DNA for the CDR3: TGTGCCAGCAGTTTAGTGGACAGGGGCGGTGGCTACACCTTC.

This clonotype was counted only a few times. This rearrangement joins TRBV18 to TRBJ1-1; 7 bases line up with TRBD1. This CDR3 contains 14 residues. Germline CDR1 and CDR2: KGHSH and LQKENI. Unmatched junction bases numbered 6, after V lost 5 bases and J lost 3 bases. The CDR3, as DNA: TGTGCCAGCTCAGGACAGGCTTCCGACACTGAAGCTTTCTTT. Amino acid sequence: CASSGQASDTEAFF. Together with reference TRBV18 and TRBJ1-1, the CDR3 gives the full variable domain: NAGVMQNPRHLVRRRGQEARLRCSPMKGHSHVYWYRQLPEEGLKFMVYLQKENIIDESGMPKERFSAEFPKEGPSILRIQQVVRGDSAAYFCASSGQASDTEAFFGQGTRLTVV.

The chain couples TRBV14 to TRBJ2-6, with D tentatively TRBD1 (5 bases). Trimming cost V 4 bases and J 0 bases, with 13 bases left between them. This CDR3 contains 17 residues. Germline loops: CDR1 SGHDN, CDR2 FVKESK. CDR3 residues: CASSLRTGSSGANVLTF. In DNA form, the CDR3 reads TGTGCCAGCAGCCTACGTACAGGAAGCTCTGGGGCCAACGTCCTGACTTTC.

In its sample, this clonotype was seen many times. This sequence joins TRBV5-1 and TRBJ2-2; no definite D call. The CDR3 runs 16 residues. V lost 1 base, J lost 0 bases, and 10 bases lay in between. The germline CDR1 and CDR2 sequences are SGHRS and YFSETQ. CDR3 region: CASSLRENANTGELFF. CDR3 bases: TGCGCCAGCAGCTTGAGGGAAAACGCGAACACCGGGGAGCTGTTTTTT. The full variable domain, in which reference TRBV5-1 and TRBJ2-2 provide the parts outside the CDR3, is KAGVTQTPRYLIKTRGQQVTLSCSPISGHRSVSWYQQTPGQGLQFLFEYFSETQRNKGNFPGRFSGRQFSNSRSEMNVSTLELGDSALYLCASSLRENANTGELFFGEGSRLTVL.

CDR3 amino acids: CAISESGRGQETQYF. Here the CDR3 DNA reads TGTGCCATCAGTGAGTCGGGCAGGGGGCAAGAGACCCAGTACTTC. V gene TRBV10-3 combines with J gene TRBJ2-5; 7 nucleotides line up with TRBD1. The CDR3 covers 15 residues. The ends lost 0 bases at V and 2 bases at J; junction bases unmatched: 3. CDR1 is ENHRY and CDR2 is SYGVKD in the germline V gene.

J is TRBJ2-3 and V is TRBV12-3 or TRBV12-4, with TRBD2 identical over 9 bases. CDR3 length: 16 residues. Unmatched junction bases numbered 12, after V lost 6 bases and J lost 5 bases. CDR3 protein: CASRGPSGRRGDTQYF. The CDR3 DNA reads as TGTGCCAGCAGGGGACCCAGCGGGAGGCGCGGAGATACGCAGTATTTT.

This clonotype was seen ten or more times. The chain employs TRBV6-2 or TRBV6-3 and TRBJ2-7; 8 bases are a match to TRBD2. Germline assignment: CDR1 MNHEY and CDR2 SVGEGT. V gave up 4 bases and J gave up 6 bases; unmatched junction bases: 8. The CDR3 runs 14 residues. CDR3 in DNA: TGTGCCAGCAGTTCCATTCCGAGCGGGGGCGAGCAGTACTTC. It yields the protein CASSSIPSGGEQYF.

This clonotype was recorded many times. This sequence joins TRBV5-1 and TRBJ2-7; the match to TRBD1 covers 8 bases. Germline loops: CDR1 SGHRS, CDR2 YFSETQ. This CDR3 spans 15 amino acids. The junction had 2 bases not matched to a gene; V was cut back by 0 bases and J by 0 bases. CDR3: CASSLAGQASYEQYF. DNA for the CDR3: TGCGCCAGCAGCTTGGCGGGACAGGCCTCCTACGAGCAGTACTTC.

This clonotype has only a few counts. The chain is built from TRBV29-1 and TRBJ2-1, with a tentative D call TRBD1 (5 bases). Trimming removed 4 bases from V and 7 bases from J, with 29 bases in between. This CDR3 has 18 amino acids. CDR1 is SQVTM and CDR2 is ANQGSEA in the germline V gene. The CDR3 nucleotides read TGCAGCGTTGTTAGACGTATTTCGGTTTCAGGGTCAGAGAATGAGCAGTTCTTC. Translating gives CSVVRRISVSGSENEQFF.

This chain joins TRBV29-1 and TRBJ2-5; TRBD2 matches at 7 bases. Germline V lookup: CDR1 SQVTM, CDR2 ANQGSEA. The CDR3 has 15 amino acids. The V segment lost 7 bases and the J segment 3 bases; nucleotides outside the gene matches: 14. The CDR3 DNA reads as TGCAGCGCAATAAAGGGACTAACCATTAAAGAGACCCAGTACTTC. This translates into CSAIKGLTIKETQYF.

V gene TRBV2 combines with J gene TRBJ2-3, with unresolved D. The CDR3 sequence is 12 residues long. Per the germline V gene, CDR1 is SNHLY and CDR2 is FYNNEI. Trimming took 9 bases from V and 6 from J, leaving 13 bases between them. The CDR3 spells CARRPTPDTQYF. Written as DNA, the CDR3 is TGTGCCAGAAGACCGACTCCGGATACGCAGTATTTT.

This clonotype has more than one count but fewer than ten. The V call is TRBV12-3 or TRBV12-4, the J call TRBJ2-2, with D perhaps matching TRBD2 (5 bases). Trimming removed 5 bases at V and 4 bases at J, with 14 bases between. CDR3 size: 15 residues. In DNA, the CDR3 is TGTGCCAGCAGTCGAGACCAGGCGGGCACCGGGGAGCTGTTTTTT. This encodes CASSRDQAGTGELFF.

This clonotype was counted many times. J is TRBJ1-5 and V is TRBV20-1; 7 nucleotides agree with TRBD1. Germline assignment: CDR1 DFQATT and CDR2 SNEGSKA (reference sequence). The J segment lost 3 bases and the V segment lost 6 bases, leaving 5 bases of the junction unmatched. The CDR3 consists of 13 residues. The CDR3 DNA is TGCAGTGCCAGCGGGACAGTCAATCAGCCCCAGCATTTT. It specifies CSASGTVNQPQHF.

Worth noting for this clonotype: This may come from a read error, since a much larger clone is one base off. V usage is TRBV5-1 and J usage is TRBJ2-4; no firm D call. The germline V gene has CDR1 SGHRS and CDR2 YFSETQ. The length of the CDR3 is 13 residues. The V end lost 2 bases, the J end lost 11 bases, and 14 bases lay between the germline ends. In DNA form, the CDR3 reads TGCGCCAGCAGCTTCCAAGGATTGGACGTTCAGTACTTC. Translated: CASSFQGLDVQYF.

The CDR3 DNA sequence: TGCAGCGCGGGGGCAGGGTGGACAGATACGCAGTATTTT. Protein product: CSAGAGWTDTQYF. The chain links TRBV29-1 to TRBJ2-3; D may be TRBD1 or TRBD2 (6 bases each). V lost 7 bases, J lost 3 bases, and 14 bases lay in between. CDR3 length equals 13 residues. Per the germline V gene, CDR1 is SQVTM and CDR2 is ANQGSEA.

V usage is TRBV5-6 and J usage is TRBJ1-2; 9 bases fit TRBD1. Germline loops: CDR1 SGHDT, CDR2 YYEEEE. V was clipped by 4 bases and J by 0 bases; unmatched bases: 10. CDR3 length: 17 residues. The CDR3 nucleotides are TGTGCCAGCAGCGCAATATTACAGGGGGCGCCTAACTATGGCTACACCTTC. Translated: CASSAILQGAPNYGYTF.

This chain uses TRBV10-3 with TRBJ2-2; D may be TRBD1 or TRBD2 (5 bases each). The germline V gene encodes CDR1 ENHRY and CDR2 SYGVKD. With 7 bases removed from V and 3 bases from J, the gap between germline ends came to 12 bases. The CDR3 totals 14 residues. This CDR3 reads CAITTGRDTGELFF. In DNA, the CDR3 is TGTGCCATCACAACGGGGCGGGACACCGGGGAGCTGTTTTTT.

This clonotype was seen a handful of times. V is TRBV7-8 and J is TRBJ2-2, with 11 bases that match TRBD2. Germline V gene sequence: CDR1 SGHVS, CDR2 FQNEAQ. V shed 1 base and J 3 bases; nucleotides not matched to a gene: 1. The CDR3 covers 16 residues. CDR3 sequence (DNA): TGTGCCAGCAGCTTAGAGGGACTAGCGGACACCGGGGAGCTGTTTTTT. Its translation is CASSLEGLADTGELFF. The complete variable domain, with remaining parts taken from reference TRBV7-8 and TRBJ2-2, reads GAGVSQSPRYKVAKRGQDVALRCDPISGHVSLFWYQQALGQGPEFLTYFQNEAQLDKSGLPSDRFFAERPEGSVSTLKIQRTQQEDSAVYLCASSLEGLADTGELFFGEGSRLTVL.

This clonotype was seen many times. V is TRBV29-1 and J is TRBJ1-1, with D possibly matching TRBD1 (5 bases). The ends were cut back, 5 bases at V and 0 bases at J, with 13 bases in the middle. There are 14 residues in the CDR3. Germline loops: CDR1 SQVTM, CDR2 ANQGSEA. The CDR3 sequence: CSVPRQGVNTEAFF. In DNA, the CDR3 is TGCAGCGTTCCCCGGCAGGGTGTGAACACTGAAGCTTTCTTT.

Only a few counts were recorded for this clonotype. The chain recombines TRBV5-1 with TRBJ1-4; 9 bases are a match to TRBD1. The V and J ends lost 0 bases and 7 bases, in that order; junction bases with no gene match: 4. The germline V gene encodes CDR1 SGHRS and CDR2 YFSETQ. This CDR3 has 15 residues. The chain's CDR3 is CASSLEGTGSEKLFF. The CDR3 nucleotides are TGCGCCAGCAGCTTGGAGGGGACAGGGAGTGAAAAACTGTTTTTT.

The chain carries TRBV20-1 and TRBJ2-3; D call uncertain. This CDR3 comprises 12 residues. Trimming stripped 6 bases from V and 2 bases from J, with 9 bases between. The germline V gene encodes CDR1 DFQATT and CDR2 SNEGSKA (reference sequence). The CDR3 protein is CSATEDTDTQYF. The CDR3 nucleotides read TGCAGTGCCACAGAGGACACAGATACGCAGTATTTT.